This T cell receptor (beta chain) comes out of a study of T-cell reconstitution after alpha-beta-depleted transplantation in children. TCRbeta library construction was performed incorporating unique molecular identifiers. TCRdb reprocessed the PCR reads with MiXCR, giving one entry per CDR3 protein. This sample has 450,000 to 600,000 distinct CDR3 sequences, with 13% found just once. This clonotype has just a few counts. The sequencing here drew on PBMCs, mostly from graft donor cells, taken 360 days after TCRalphabeta/CD19-depleted stem cell transplant. This clonotype was obtained from a male patient aged 10 to 17 who had a stem cell transplant for acute myeloid leukemia, so the T cells may come from the graft donor.

CDR3 sequence reads: CASRDSHFTDTQYF. The CDR3 DNA sequence: TGCGCCAGCAGGGACAGCCATTTCACAGATACGCAGTATTTT. This rearrangement joins TRBV4-3 to TRBJ2-3, with D tentatively TRBD1 (6 bases). The CDR3 has 14 residues. V lost 6 bases, J lost 2 bases, and 12 bases lay in between. The germline V gene has CDR1 LGHNA and CDR2 YSLEER.